A selection of T cell receptor beta chains follows, all from one sample in a study of cytomegalovirus exposure and HLA in healthy donors. Sequencing was performed with immunoSEQ multiplex PCR; in TCRdb, only in-frame clones are kept and a portion is missing. The table has about 69,000 clones, just over 65% seen once. What was sequenced was PBMCs. The receptor source for this set is a woman younger than 45 in good health and CMV-seronegative. Both conserved end residues are part of each CDR3. Fields, in order: V gene, J gene, D gene, clone size, CDR3 protein, CDR3 DNA. A D gene is named only where the DNA matches it firmly. Rows give clone size only sometimes, using once, few, many, or a class for an expanded clone.

v_gene: TRBV30; j_gene: TRBJ2-1; d_gene: -; abundance: -; CDR3aa: CAWVRRGADYNEQFF; CDR3nt: TGTGCCTGGGTTCGCAGGGGGGCCGACTACAATGAGCAGTTCTTC
v_gene: TRBV7-8; j_gene: TRBJ2-2; d_gene: -; abundance: -; CDR3aa: CASWTVHGELFF; CDR3nt: TGTGCCAGCTGGACAGTCCACGGGGAGCTGTTTTTT
v_gene: TRBV27; j_gene: TRBJ2-5; d_gene: TRBD2; abundance: -; CDR3aa: CASISEPAGEQETQYF; CDR3nt: TGTGCCAGCATTTCTGAACCAGCGGGGGAACAAGAGACCCAGTACTTC
v_gene: TRBV30; j_gene: TRBJ2-1; d_gene: -; abundance: -; CDR3aa: CAGKPGRDEQFF; CDR3nt: TGTGCCGGAAAACCGGGTCGGGATGAGCAGTTCTTC
v_gene: TRBV28; j_gene: TRBJ1-2; d_gene: TRBD1; abundance: -; CDR3aa: CASSLGQGNYGYTF; CDR3nt: TGTGCCAGCAGTTTGGGACAGGGCAACTATGGCTACACCTTC
v_gene: TRBV4-1; j_gene: TRBJ2-7; d_gene: TRBD1; abundance: -; CDR3aa: CASSQPRGQGNYEQYF; CDR3nt: TGCGCCAGCAGCCAACCCCGAGGACAGGGAAACTACGAGCAGTACTTC
v_gene: TRBV6-1; j_gene: TRBJ1-1; d_gene: -; abundance: once; CDR3aa: CASSEEQAGVAFF; CDR3nt: TGTGCCAGCAGTGAAGAACAGGCCGGCGTAGCTTTCTTT
v_gene: TRBV30; j_gene: TRBJ2-1; d_gene: TRBD2; abundance: -; CDR3aa: CAWSPAGGHAYNEQFF; CDR3nt: TGTGCCTGGAGTCCCGCGGGGGGGCACGCCTACAATGAGCAGTTCTTC
v_gene: TRBV29-1; j_gene: TRBJ2-5; d_gene: -; abundance: few; CDR3aa: CSVGLPSIKETQYF; CDR3nt: TGCAGCGTCGGACTCCCCTCTATAAAAGAGACCCAGTACTTC
v_gene: TRBV29-1; j_gene: TRBJ2-5; d_gene: -; abundance: -; CDR3aa: CSVEKARQAEETQYF; CDR3nt: TGCAGCGTTGAAAAGGCCCGACAAGCCGAAGAGACCCAGTACTTC
v_gene: TRBV5-1; j_gene: TRBJ1-6; d_gene: -; abundance: -; CDR3aa: CATSDSSPNSPLHF; CDR3nt: TGCGCCACTTCGGACAGTTCCCCGAATTCACCCCTCCACTTT
v_gene: TRBV7-2; j_gene: TRBJ2-2; d_gene: -; abundance: -; CDR3aa: CASSLASLNTGELFF; CDR3nt: TGTGCCAGCAGCTTAGCTAGCCTGAACACCGGGGAGCTGTTTTTT
v_gene: TRBV30; j_gene: TRBJ2-1; d_gene: TRBD1; abundance: -; CDR3aa: CAWSLTGDRNEQFF; CDR3nt: TGTGCCTGGAGTTTGACAGGGGACCGTAATGAGCAGTTCTTC
v_gene: TRBV5-1; j_gene: TRBJ2-6; d_gene: TRBD1; abundance: -; CDR3aa: CASSTGTGRSGANVLTF; CDR3nt: TGCGCCAGCAGTACCGGGACAGGGCGCTCTGGGGCCAACGTCCTGACTTTC
v_gene: TRBV5-1; j_gene: TRBJ2-1; d_gene: TRBD2; abundance: -; CDR3aa: CASSLDLQIAGGTNEQFF; CDR3nt: TGCGCCAGCAGCTTGGACCTTCAGATAGCGGGGGGGACCAATGAGCAGTTCTTC
v_gene: TRBV27; j_gene: TRBJ1-1; d_gene: TRBD1; abundance: few; CDR3aa: CASLSGGDEAFF; CDR3nt: TGTGCCAGCCTTTCAGGGGGCGACGAAGCTTTCTTT
v_gene: TRBV9; j_gene: TRBJ2-7; d_gene: TRBD2; abundance: -; CDR3aa: CASSSGGAGEQYF; CDR3nt: TGTGCCAGCAGCAGCGGGGGGGCGGGAGAGCAGTACTTC
v_gene: TRBV2; j_gene: TRBJ1-2; d_gene: -; abundance: -; CDR3aa: CASSLDTDYGYTF; CDR3nt: TGTGCCAGCAGTCTTGACACCGACTATGGCTACACCTTC
v_gene: TRBV5-8; j_gene: TRBJ2-1; d_gene: TRBD2; abundance: few; CDR3aa: CASMSPSGGQSSYNEQFF; CDR3nt: TGTGCCAGCATGTCCCCTAGCGGGGGCCAAAGCTCCTACAATGAGCAGTTCTTC
v_gene: TRBV5-4; j_gene: TRBJ2-1; d_gene: TRBD1; abundance: -; CDR3aa: CASSSTGQGFVYNEQFF; CDR3nt: TGTGCCAGCAGCTCTACTGGACAGGGTTTTGTCTACAATGAGCAGTTCTTC
v_gene: TRBV4-3; j_gene: TRBJ1-5; d_gene: -; abundance: -; CDR3aa: CASSLIRTPNQPQHF; CDR3nt: TGCGCCAGCAGCCTAATACGGACACCCAATCAGCCCCAGCATTTT
v_gene: TRBV7-3; j_gene: TRBJ2-5; d_gene: TRBD2; abundance: -; CDR3aa: CASSSGLAGQETQYF; CDR3nt: TGTGCCAGCAGCTCCGGACTAGCGGGCCAAGAGACCCAGTACTTC
v_gene: TRBV7-2; j_gene: TRBJ2-6; d_gene: -; abundance: -; CDR3aa: CASSFQNAGANVLTF; CDR3nt: TGTGCCAGCAGCTTTCAGAATGCCGGGGCCAACGTCCTGACTTTC
v_gene: TRBV14; j_gene: TRBJ2-3; d_gene: -; abundance: -; CDR3aa: CASSQYTVSSDTQYF; CDR3nt: TGTGCCAGCAGCCAATACACAGTTAGTTCAGATACGCAGTATTTT
v_gene: TRBV7-3; j_gene: TRBJ1-2; d_gene: -; abundance: -; CDR3aa: CASSLQGGDIYGYTF; CDR3nt: TGTGCCAGCAGCTTACAAGGAGGTGATATCTATGGCTACACCTTC
v_gene: TRBV30; j_gene: TRBJ2-3; d_gene: -; abundance: -; CDR3aa: CAWIQLRADTQYF; CDR3nt: TGTGCCTGGATTCAGTTGAGGGCAGATACGCAGTATTTT
v_gene: TRBV5-5; j_gene: TRBJ1-3; d_gene: -; abundance: few; CDR3aa: CASSQLTLENTIYF; CDR3nt: TGTGCCAGCAGCCAACTTACTCTTGAAAACACCATATATTTT
v_gene: TRBV5-1; j_gene: TRBJ2-1; d_gene: TRBD2; abundance: -; CDR3aa: CASSSGTSGGISYNEQFF; CDR3nt: TGCGCCAGCAGCTCCGGGACTAGCGGGGGGATCTCCTACAATGAGCAGTTCTTC